Each of the 24 T cell receptor beta chains below was sequenced from the same sample in a study of shared clonotypes between healthy human individuals. Profiled with immunoSEQ multiplex PCR; TCRdb holds only in-frame clones, not every one. The sample shows 1.5 million to 1.9 million clones, 98% of them seen only once. Sequencing used naive CD4+ T cells sorted from blood. The subset was: CD45RA+ positively selected. The origin of the receptors is a man aged 25-45 years in good health.

V gene TRBV9 combines with J gene TRBJ1-1; 8 nucleotides agree with TRBD1. CDR3 length equals 14 residues. V shed 4 bases, J shed 7 bases, and the junction held 9 bases outside the gene matches. Germline V lookup: CDR1 SGDLS, CDR2 YYNGEE. The CDR3 is CASSPQGASNEAFF. CDR3 nucleotides: TGTGCCAGCAGCCCTCAGGGGGCTAGTAATGAAGCTTTCTTT.

The gene calls are TRBV5-8 and TRBJ2-7, with 13 bases identical to TRBD2. Germline assignment: CDR1 SGHTS and CDR2 YDEGEE. The CDR3 spans 14 residues. The ends lost 4 bases at V and 10 bases at J; junction bases unmatched: 8. As DNA, the CDR3 is TGTGCCAGCAGCCGAGGGACTAGCGGGACGAAACAGTACTTC. Translating gives CASSRGTSGTKQYF.

This clone has only one observation. V usage is TRBV11-3 and J usage is TRBJ2-7; D remains unclear. V lost 5 bases, J lost 0 bases, and 8 bases lay in between. CDR1 and CDR2 from the germline V gene are SGHNT and YENEEA. The CDR3 has 13 residues. The CDR3 loop reads CASSPRASYEQYF. The CDR3 region has the DNA TGTGCCAGCAGCCCAAGGGCCTCCTACGAGCAGTACTTC.

As DNA, the CDR3 is TGTGCCAGCAGACGGTTGGGGGGAGTCTACGAGCAGTACTTC. Translation gives CASRRLGGVYEQYF. V usage is TRBV11-2 and J usage is TRBJ2-7; possibly TRBD2 for D (6 bases). Trimming left V 6 bases short and J 3 bases short, with 15 bases between. The CDR3 extends over 14 amino acids. CDR1 is SGHAT and CDR2 is FQNNGV in the germline V gene.

J is TRBJ2-3 and V is TRBV28, with a weak D call TRBD1 (7 bases). The CDR3 is 14 amino acids. CDR1 is MDHEN and CDR2 is SYDVKM in the germline V gene. V lost 6 bases to trimming and J lost 4 bases, with 14 bases between them. CDR3: CASREGAVSDTQYF. The CDR3 DNA sequence: TGTGCCAGCAGGGAGGGGGCGGTGTCAGATACGCAGTATTTT.

J is TRBJ2-2 and V is TRBV7-2; 11 bases map to TRBD2. The CDR3 totals 17 residues. V lost 5 bases and J lost 0; bases outside the gene matches: 5. Germline CDR1 SGHTA, CDR2 FQGNSA. CDR3 protein: CASSPGLAGANTGELFF. The CDR3 coding sequence is TGTGCCAGCAGCCCAGGACTAGCGGGCGCGAACACCGGGGAGCTGTTTTTT.

The chain carries TRBV5-5 and TRBJ2-5, with a tentative D call TRBD2 (5 bases). The CDR3 totals 15 residues. Germline V gene data show CDR1 as SGHKS and CDR2 as YYEKEE (reference sequence). V was trimmed by 4 bases and J by 3 bases, leaving 16 bases between them. For the CDR3, the DNA is TGTGCCAGCAGCATAACATGGACTGACAAAGAGACCCAGTACTTC. Translating gives CASSITWTDKETQYF.

The chain combines TRBV10-3 with TRBJ1-3; 7 nucleotides line up with TRBD1. This CDR3 is built from 15 residues. The J segment lost 0 bases and the V segment lost 2 bases, leaving 1 base of the junction unmatched. The germline gives CDR1 ENHRY, CDR2 SYGVKD. CDR3: CAISEHRGSGNTIYF. CDR3 DNA sequence: TGTGCCATCAGTGAGCACAGGGGCTCTGGAAACACCATATATTTT.

The rearrangement uses TRBV6-5 and TRBJ2-1; 10 nucleotides match TRBD1. Germline V gene data show CDR1 as MNHEY and CDR2 as SVGAGI. The CDR3 totals 15 residues. The J segment lost 8 bases and the V segment lost 6 bases, leaving 10 bases of the junction unmatched. CDR3 sequence reads: CASRTPGQGFYEQFF. In DNA, the CDR3 is TGTGCCAGCAGGACACCGGGACAGGGGTTCTATGAGCAGTTCTTC.

The chain couples TRBV19 to TRBJ2-5; TRBD1 matches at 11 bases. Germline V gene sequence: CDR1 LNHDA, CDR2 SQIVND (reference sequence). The ends lost 6 bases at V and 1 base at J; junction bases unmatched: 4. The CDR3 runs to 15 residues. The CDR3 DNA reads TGTGCCAGTAGCACGGGACAGGGGGTCCAAGAGACCCAGTACTTC. Translating it yields CASSTGQGVQETQYF. The whole variable domain, filled in from reference TRBV19 and TRBJ2-5, reads DGGITQSPKYLFRKEGQNVTLSCEQNLNHDAMYWYRQDPGQGLRLIYYSQIVNDFQKGDIAEGYSVSREKKESFPLTVTSAQKNPTAFYLCASSTGQGVQETQYFGPGTRLLVL.

To note about this clone: The sample holds other DNA sequences that translate to the same CDR3. The chain is built from TRBV28 and TRBJ2-3; D ambiguous. This CDR3 comprises 13 residues. Germline CDR1 is MDHEN and CDR2 is SYDVKM. The germline V and J ends were trimmed by 5 bases and 1 base, with 7 bases remaining between them. As DNA, the CDR3 is TGTGCCAGCAGTCCGCCCGGCACAGATACGCAGTATTTT. It codes for CASSPPGTDTQYF.

The chain links TRBV2 to TRBJ2-3; D is ambiguous. The CDR3 covers 12 residues. Germline CDR1 is SNHLY and CDR2 is FYNNEI. V shed 6 bases and J shed 4 bases, with 8 bases lying between them. CDR3 in amino acids: CASRERSDTQYF. In nucleotides, the CDR3 is TGTGCCAGCAGGGAGAGATCAGATACGCAGTATTTT.

The V gene is TRBV11-2, the J gene TRBJ2-1, with D unclear. In germline, CDR1 is SGHAT, CDR2 FQNNGV. The CDR3 totals 16 residues. The V gene lost 0 bases and the J gene lost 2 bases, with 11 bases spanning the gap. The CDR3 here is CASSLDPGVPYNEQFF. DNA of the CDR3: TGTGCCAGCAGCTTAGATCCGGGTGTCCCCTACAATGAGCAGTTCTTC.

The rearrangement joins TRBV7-9 to TRBJ2-1; TRBD2 aligns across 11 bases. The CDR3 covers 15 residues. With 0 bases clipped from V and 12 bases from J, the junction kept 7 bases outside the gene matches. Germline V CDR1 and CDR2: SEHNR, FQNEAQ (reference sequence). The CDR3 nucleotides read TGTGCCAGCAGCTTAGCGACAACTAGCGGGAGACGGCAGTTCTTC. Protein sequence: CASSLATTSGRRQFF.

The chain combines TRBV28 with TRBJ2-7, with D possibly TRBD2 on 5 matching bases. CDR3 length equals 14 residues. V lost 6 bases, J lost 2 bases, and 14 bases lay in between. CDR1 and CDR2 from the germline V gene are MDHEN and SYDVKM. The CDR3 is CASRLLGGAYEQYF. Here the CDR3 DNA reads TGTGCCAGCAGGTTGCTAGGAGGAGCCTACGAGCAGTACTTC.

This chain uses TRBV10-1 with TRBJ2-3; weak D call: TRBD2 (6 bases). CDR1 is WNHNN, CDR2 SYGVQD, per germline (reference sequence). Trimming removed 4 bases from V and 5 bases from J, with 16 bases in between. The CDR3 is made up of 15 amino acids. The CDR3 protein is CASSAGGKSEDTQYF. The CDR3, as DNA: TGCGCCAGCAGTGCTGGGGGGAAGTCCGAAGATACGCAGTATTTT.

V is TRBV10-3 and J is TRBJ2-3, with TRBD1 identical over 7 bases. This CDR3 contains 14 residues. J was trimmed by 2 bases and V by 7 bases; bases with no gene match: 6. From germline, CDR1 is ENHRY and CDR2 SYGVKD. Written as DNA, the CDR3 is TGTGCCATCACCCGAGGACAGGTCACAGATACGCAGTATTTT. Amino acids: CAITRGQVTDTQYF.

V is TRBV6-1 and J is TRBJ2-3, with 7 bases fitting TRBD2. Germline CDR1 and CDR2: MNHNS and SASEGT. This CDR3 is 24 amino acids long. V lost 1 base, J lost 2 bases, and 30 bases stayed unmatched. This CDR3 reads CASSEERGHSSRAGRRRDTDTQYF. CDR3 nucleotides: TGTGCCAGCAGTGAAGAGCGGGGCCATTCTAGTAGAGCGGGTCGCCGGAGGGACACAGATACGCAGTATTTT.

V usage is TRBV18 and J usage is TRBJ1-2; 10 bases match TRBD1. With 3 bases clipped from V and 8 bases from J, the junction kept 6 bases outside the gene matches. CDR3 length: 14 residues. CDR1 is KGHSH and CDR2 is LQKENI in the germline V gene. The CDR3 spells CASSPLDRGEGYTF. The CDR3 DNA is TGTGCCAGCTCACCGCTGGACAGGGGGGAAGGCTACACCTTC. The full variable domain, rest sourced from reference TRBV18 and TRBJ1-2, is NAGVMQNPRHLVRRRGQEARLRCSPMKGHSHVYWYRQLPEEGLKFMVYLQKENIIDESGMPKERFSAEFPKEGPSILRIQQVVRGDSAAYFCASSPLDRGEGYTFGSGTRLTVV.

The chain has TRBV29-1 and TRBJ2-7; 7 positions match TRBD1. The CDR3 has 16 amino acids. Trimming at V came to 1 base and at J to 3 bases, leaving 12 bases not matched to a gene. Germline lookup yields CDR1 SQVTM and CDR2 ANQGSEA. The CDR3 reads CSVEALIGQESYEQYF. The CDR3 DNA sequence: TGCAGCGTTGAAGCCCTGATAGGACAGGAAAGCTACGAGCAGTACTTC.

V usage is TRBV10-2 and J usage is TRBJ2-2, with TRBD2 matching over 10 bases. CDR3 length: 20 residues. Germline V CDR1 and CDR2: WSHSY, SAAADI. Trimming at V came to 6 bases and at J to 5 bases, leaving 21 bases not matched to a gene. DNA of the CDR3: TGCGCCAGCAGAAGATATGAGGAGCGGGAGGGGTTCGAAGGAACCGGGGAGCTGTTTTTT. Translating it yields CASRRYEEREGFEGTGELFF.

This clone was detected once. The gene calls are TRBV25-1 and TRBJ1-5, with TRBD1 matching 10 bases. In germline, CDR1 is MGHDK, CDR2 SYGVNS. The CDR3 is made up of 15 amino acids. V trimming: 4 bases; J trimming: 5 bases; junction bases outside the gene matches: 5. CDR3 nucleotide sequence: TGTGCCAGCAGTGTAGGGACAGGGGCTCATCAGCCCCAGCATTTT. It yields the protein CASSVGTGAHQPQHF.

The rearrangement uses TRBV2 and TRBJ2-7; the D gene is possibly TRBD2 (6 bases). Germline V gene lookup returns CDR1 SNHLY and CDR2 FYNNEI. The V and J ends lost 6 bases and 0 bases respectively, with 12 bases between them. The CDR3 consists of 14 residues. CDR3 region: CASRQREDSYEQYF. Here the CDR3 DNA reads TGTGCCAGCAGACAAAGGGAGGACTCCTACGAGCAGTACTTC.

J is TRBJ2-1 and V is TRBV7-2; D tentatively reads TRBD1 or TRBD2 (5 bases each). Between the trimmed V and J ends, which lost 6 bases and 2 bases, there was a span of 11 bases. The CDR3 consists of 14 residues. Per the germline V gene, CDR1 is SGHTA and CDR2 is FQGNSA. The CDR3 loop reads CASSPVGAYNEQFF. The CDR3 DNA reads as TGTGCCAGCAGTCCGGTGGGGGCCTACAATGAGCAGTTCTTC.